The 27 T cell receptor beta chains listed next were all sequenced from one sample in a study of shared clonotypes between healthy human individuals. Some clones are missing from TCRdb's copy, which holds only in-frame ones; the method was immunoSEQ multiplex PCR. The sample holds some 1,100,000 clones, around 78% seen once. The specimen was memory CD4+ T cells from PBMCs. As for subset: CD45RA-negative fraction. The source is a young man in good health. Some clones in this sample may be carry-over from other donors' samples.

This clone was detected only a few times. The J gene is TRBJ1-5, the V gene TRBV7-2, with no clear D. The V gene's germline CDR1 is SGHTA and CDR2 FQGNSA. The CDR3 totals 15 residues. Trimming took 1 base from V and 1 from J, leaving 8 bases between them. DNA of the CDR3: TGTGCCAGCAGCTTAGAAGGATCCAGCAATCAGCCCCAGCATTTT. This encodes CASSLEGSSNQPQHF.

This clone was seen only a few times. J is TRBJ1-2 and V is TRBV2, with TRBD1 matching 10 bases. V lost 8 bases and J lost 4; bases outside the gene matches: 4. The germline CDR1 and CDR2 sequences are SNHLY and FYNNEI. The CDR3 has 13 residues. For the CDR3, the DNA is TGTGCCAGCCTGGACAGGGGGGTCTATGGCTACACCTTC. Its protein is CASLDRGVYGYTF.

This chain joins TRBV9 and TRBJ1-2; a weak D match, TRBD1 (6 bases). Germline values: CDR1 SGDLS, CDR2 YYNGEE. The CDR3 is made up of 15 amino acids. V was clipped by 4 bases and J by 4 bases, with 17 bases between them. CDR3 coding DNA: TGTGCCAGCAGCCGTGTAAATACAGGGCTCTATGGCTACACCTTC. It yields the protein CASSRVNTGLYGYTF.

The chain has TRBV7-8 and TRBJ1-5; D unresolved. The CDR3 consists of 13 residues. Trimming took off 2 bases at V and 7 bases at J, with 9 bases between the two ends. Germline V gene data show CDR1 as SGHVS and CDR2 as FQNEAQ. The CDR3 bases are TGTGCCAGCAGCTTAATGGAGGCACAGCCCCAGCATTTT. Its protein is CASSLMEAQPQHF. The whole variable domain, remainder taken from reference TRBV7-8 and TRBJ1-5, is GAGVSQSPRYKVAKRGQDVALRCDPISGHVSLFWYQQALGQGPEFLTYFQNEAQLDKSGLPSDRFFAERPEGSVSTLKIQRTQQEDSAVYLCASSLMEAQPQHFGDGTRLSIL.

The chain employs TRBV5-5 and TRBJ2-7, with 8 bases lining up with TRBD2. CDR1 is SGHKS and CDR2 is YYEKEE in the germline V gene (reference sequence). The CDR3 is made up of 15 amino acids. After removal of 0 bases from V and 6 bases from J, the junction contained 8 bases not matched to a gene. The CDR3 region has the DNA TGTGCCAGCAGCTTGGAATCAGGGCGGGAGGCCGAGCAGTACTTC. Amino acid sequence: CASSLESGREAEQYF.

The V call is TRBV11-2, the J call TRBJ2-5, with 13 bases that match TRBD2. CDR1 SGHAT and CDR2 FQNNGV come from the germline V gene. The CDR3 loop spans 15 amino acids. Trimming at V came to 4 bases and at J to 4 bases, leaving 3 bases not matched to a gene. As DNA, the CDR3 is TGTGCCAGCAGCTACGGGACTAGCGGGGCAGAGACCCAGTACTTC. Translation: CASSYGTSGAETQYF.

V is TRBV7-2 and J is TRBJ2-5, with D uncertain. The CDR3 contains 12 residues. V was cut by 3 bases and J by 4 bases, with 6 bases left in between. Germline CDR1 reads SGHTA; CDR2 reads FQGNSA. CDR3 nucleotides: TGTGCCAGCAGCTTTTCACGAGAGACCCAGTACTTC. Protein product: CASSFSRETQYF.

The chain carries TRBV30 and TRBJ2-5, with D possibly being TRBD1 (6 bases). Trimming removed 3 bases from V and 2 bases from J, with 10 bases in between. The CDR3 runs to 13 residues. Germline CDR1 is GTSNPN and CDR2 is SVGIG (reference sequence). The CDR3 region has the DNA TGTGCCTGGAGCCAGGGGTCTCAAGAGACCCAGTACTTC. It translates to CAWSQGSQETQYF.

This clone was detected a few times. The genes are TRBV5-4 and TRBJ2-5; D possibly corresponds to TRBD1 (5 bases). Germline CDR1 and CDR2: SGHNT and YYREEE (reference sequence). Trimming pared 0 bases from V and 5 bases from J, leaving 14 bases between. This CDR3 comprises 15 residues. CDR3: CASSLGGPRVETQYF. As DNA, the CDR3 is TGTGCCAGCAGCTTGGGTGGCCCCAGGGTGGAGACCCAGTACTTC.

The V call is TRBV7-2, the J call TRBJ2-7; possible D gene TRBD2, 6 bases. CDR3 length: 15 residues. Trimming removed 1 base at V and 6 bases at J, with 16 bases between. Germline V CDR1 and CDR2: SGHTA, FQGNSA. DNA for the CDR3: TGTGCCAGCAGCTTAGGTTTTAGGGACTCGTCCGAGCAGTACTTC. It is translated as CASSLGFRDSSEQYF.

The sample holds a few counts of this clone. This sequence joins TRBV18 and TRBJ2-7, with a tentative D call TRBD1 (6 bases). The CDR3 spans 15 residues. Trimming stripped 3 bases from V and 4 bases from J, with 16 bases between. Germline assignment: CDR1 KGHSH and CDR2 LQKENI. The CDR3 DNA is TGTGCCAGCTCACCCGGGCAGGGGATTCAGTACGAGCAGTACTTC. It encodes CASSPGQGIQYEQYF.

This clone was recorded once. The rearrangement joins TRBV5-5 to TRBJ2-5, with 10 positions matching TRBD2. V was pared by 3 bases and J by 1 base, with 6 bases of the junction left unmatched. This CDR3 has 16 amino acids. CDR1 and CDR2 (germline): SGHKS, YYEKEE (reference sequence). The CDR3 DNA sequence: TGTGCCAGCAGCTCAACACGGACTAGCGGCCAAGAGACCCAGTACTTC. Its translation: CASSSTRTSGQETQYF. The whole variable domain, remainder taken from reference TRBV5-5 and TRBJ2-5, is DAGVTQSPTHLIKTRGQQVTLRCSPISGHKSVSWYQQVLGQGPQFIFQYYEKEERGRGNFPDRFSARQFPNYSSELNVNALLLGDSALYLCASSSTRTSGQETQYFGPGTRLLVL.

The rearrangement links TRBV4-2 to TRBJ1-4; D is ambiguous. The CDR3 spans 16 residues. V dropped 1 base and J dropped 0 bases, with 9 bases sitting between them. The germline CDR1 and CDR2 sequences are LGHNA and YNFKEQ. The CDR3 nucleotides are TGTGCCAGCAGCCAAGCTGTCCGTGCAACTAATGAAAAACTGTTTTTT. Protein sequence: CASSQAVRATNEKLFF.

Only a few counts were recorded for this clone. V is TRBV10-3 and J is TRBJ2-7; the match to TRBD2 covers 11 bases. J lost 7 bases, V lost 4 bases, and 9 bases had no gene match. Germline V gene lookup returns CDR1 ENHRY and CDR2 SYGVKD. CDR3 length: 15 amino acids. The CDR3 sequence: CAISGGSGRAQEQYF. The CDR3 DNA follows: TGTGCCATCAGTGGGGGTAGCGGGAGGGCCCAAGAGCAGTACTTC.

The V call is TRBV5-1, the J call TRBJ1-1; possible D gene TRBD1, 6 bases. Trimming took off 5 bases at V and 0 bases at J, with 11 bases between the two ends. This CDR3 is built from 14 residues. Per the germline V gene, CDR1 is SGHRS and CDR2 is YFSETQ. The CDR3 spells CASRTTGLNTEAFF. CDR3 bases: TGCGCCAGCAGGACGACAGGTTTGAACACTGAAGCTTTCTTT.

The rearrangement joins TRBV5-1 to TRBJ1-4, with 7 bases that match TRBD1. CDR1 is SGHRS, CDR2 YFSETQ, per germline. Germline trimming cut 0 bases from V and 7 bases from J; bases unmatched to any gene: 6. This CDR3 has 15 amino acids. In DNA, the CDR3 is TGCGCCAGCAGCTTGGCCCAGGGGGTCGGTGAAAAACTGTTTTTT. This gives the protein CASSLAQGVGEKLFF.

The chain couples TRBV6-6 to TRBJ1-6, with TRBD1 as a possible D gene (5 bases). Trimming removed 4 bases from V and 10 bases from J, with 14 bases in between. Germline V lookup: CDR1 MNHNY, CDR2 SVGAGI (reference sequence). The CDR3 is made up of 14 amino acids. Here the CDR3 DNA reads TGTGCCAGCAGTTTTCTGGGAAGGGGATCACCCCTCCACTTT. It codes for CASSFLGRGSPLHF.

The chain has TRBV11-2 and TRBJ2-4; 7 positions agree with TRBD1. Germline trimming cut 5 bases from V and 2 bases from J; bases unmatched to any gene: 9. CDR3 length equals 16 residues. Germline lookup yields CDR1 SGHAT and CDR2 FQNNGV. The CDR3 DNA reads as TGTGCCAGCAGCATCACGACAGGGACGACCAAAAACATTCAGTACTTC. This gives the protein CASSITTGTTKNIQYF. Full variable domain (missing parts from reference TRBV11-2 and TRBJ2-4): EAGVAQSPRYKIIEKRQSVAFWCNPISGHATLYWYQQILGQGPKLLIQFQNNGVVDDSQLPKDRFSAERLKGVDSTLKIQPAKLEDSAVYLCASSITTGTTKNIQYFGAGTRLSVL.

The chain joins TRBV29-1 to TRBJ2-4; D perhaps matches TRBD1 (6 bases). Germline CDR1 SQVTM, CDR2 ANQGSEA. The CDR3 loop spans 14 amino acids. Trimming took 5 bases from V and 1 from J, leaving 12 bases between them. CDR3 DNA: TGCAGCGTTACGCCCCAGGGGGCCAAAAACATTCAGTACTTC. It codes for CSVTPQGAKNIQYF.

This clone has only a few counts. The gene calls are TRBV27 and TRBJ2-3; 8 bases line up with TRBD2. The CDR3 sequence is 17 residues long. Germline trimming cut 4 bases from V and 4 bases from J; bases unmatched to any gene: 13. Germline values: CDR1 MNHEY, CDR2 SMNVEV (reference sequence). The CDR3 loop is CASSSPTGTRRSDTQYF. In DNA form, the CDR3 reads TGTGCCAGCAGTTCCCCGACCGGGACTAGGCGGTCAGATACGCAGTATTTT.

This chain uses TRBV9 with TRBJ1-2, with 7 bases lining up with TRBD1. CDR3 size: 14 residues. Germline V gene lookup returns CDR1 SGDLS and CDR2 YYNGEE. V lost 4 bases and J lost 2; bases outside the gene matches: 5. Here the CDR3 DNA reads TGTGCCAGCAGCAAGGGGACAGAAAACTATGGCTACACCTTC. This gives the protein CASSKGTENYGYTF.

V usage is TRBV6-5 and J usage is TRBJ1-5; 10 nucleotides align to TRBD1. Per germline, CDR1 MNHEY and CDR2 SVGAGI. V lost 6 bases, J lost 16 bases, and 6 bases stayed unmatched. This CDR3 comprises 11 residues. CDR3 protein: CASRGQGLIHF. CDR3 nucleotides: TGTGCCAGCAGGGGACAGGGGCTAATCCATTTT.

The chain couples TRBV30 to TRBJ2-7, with TRBD2 matching 7 bases. Unmatched junction bases numbered 9, after V lost 4 bases and J lost 3 bases. CDR1 is GTSNPN, CDR2 SVGIG, per germline (reference sequence). The CDR3 has 14 residues. The CDR3 bases are TGTGCCTGGATTAACCAGCGGGACCGCTACGAGCAGTACTTC. It yields the protein CAWINQRDRYEQYF.

This chain uses TRBV5-1 with TRBJ2-1; 7 nucleotides line up with TRBD2. J lost 1 base, V lost 5 bases, and 6 bases had no gene match. CDR1 is SGHRS and CDR2 is YFSETQ in the germline V gene. The CDR3 totals 15 residues. DNA for the CDR3: TGCGCCAGCAGGGGGGAGGGCCAGTCCTACAATGAGCAGTTCTTC. It specifies CASRGEGQSYNEQFF.

This chain links TRBV5-6 with TRBJ2-1; 9 bases align to TRBD1. The CDR3 sequence is 15 residues long. From germline, CDR1 is SGHDT and CDR2 YYEEEE. The junction had 2 bases not matched to a gene; V was cut back by 2 bases and J by 2 bases. This chain's CDR3 is CASSFDRGTYNEQFF. CDR3 nucleotides: TGTGCCAGCAGCTTCGACAGGGGGACCTACAATGAGCAGTTCTTC.

The DNA of the CDR3 is TGTGCCACCACATCGGGGGGGCATGGCTACACCTTC. As protein: CATTSGGHGYTF. The V call is TRBV28, the J call TRBJ1-2; the D gene is possibly TRBD1 (6 bases). The germline V and J ends were trimmed by 10 bases and 6 bases, with 15 bases remaining between them. Germline CDR1 reads MDHEN; CDR2 reads SYDVKM. This CDR3 spans 12 amino acids.

The chain has TRBV9 and TRBJ2-3, with TRBD1 identical over 8 bases. The CDR3 is 14 amino acids. Germline trimming cut 4 bases from V and 6 bases from J; bases unmatched to any gene: 7. The V gene's germline CDR1 is SGDLS and CDR2 YYNGEE. The CDR3 DNA sequence: TGTGCCAGCAGCCTTGGACAGGGTTGGGATACGCAGTATTTT. Translated: CASSLGQGWDTQYF.